Listed below are T cell receptor beta chains from one sample, sequenced in a study of cytomegalovirus exposure and HLA in healthy donors. Using immunoSEQ multiplex PCR, the repertoire was profiled, and TCRdb retains in-frame clones only, with some absent. The sample holds 220,000 or so clones, roughly 75% seen once. Input material: PBMCs. The receptors stem from a woman in her thirties in good health and CMV-seronegative. The CDR3 runs from the conserved cysteine through the conserved F or W. D genes are given only for firm matches. Some rows have no size entry. The others give once, few or many, or a class for an expanded clone.

CDR3 DNA: TGTGCCAGCAGCTCCCGTCGACAGGGGATGGTGGACGAGCAGTACTTC
CDR3 protein: CASSSRRQGMVDEQYF
J gene: TRBJ2-7
clone size: -
V gene: TRBV11-3
D gene: TRBD1

CDR3 DNA: TGTGCCAGCAGTTACTCGGGGACAGGCTACGAGCAGTACTTC
CDR3 protein: CASSYSGTGYEQYF
J gene: TRBJ2-7
clone size: once
V gene: TRBV6-6
D gene: TRBD1

CDR3 DNA: TGCAGCGTTCCCGGGACAGGGAAGAACACTGAAGCTTTCTTT
CDR3 protein: CSVPGTGKNTEAFF
J gene: TRBJ1-1
clone size: -
V gene: TRBV29-1
D gene: TRBD1

CDR3 DNA: TGTGCCAGCAGCTTGGCGGGCGCCGTCAATGAAGCTTTCTTT
CDR3 protein: CASSLAGAVNEAFF
J gene: TRBJ1-1
clone size: -
V gene: TRBV7-6
D gene: -

CDR3 DNA: TGCAGCGTACAGGGGCAAGAGACCCAGTACTTC
CDR3 protein: CSVQGQETQYF
J gene: TRBJ2-5
clone size: -
V gene: TRBV20-1
D gene: TRBD1

CDR3 DNA: TGTGCCAGCAGTTACACCAGGGGTTCCTACGAGCAGTACTTC
CDR3 protein: CASSYTRGSYEQYF
J gene: TRBJ2-7
clone size: -
V gene: TRBV6-5
D gene: -

CDR3 DNA: TGTGCCAGCAGTTTCTCACAGGGGGCGCGAAGGTATGGCTACACCTTC
CDR3 protein: CASSFSQGARRYGYTF
J gene: TRBJ1-2
clone size: -
V gene: TRBV27
D gene: TRBD1

CDR3 DNA: TGCGCCAGCAGCCTAGGACAGGAGACTGAAGCTTTCTTT
CDR3 protein: CASSLGQETEAFF
J gene: TRBJ1-1
clone size: -
V gene: TRBV5-1
D gene: TRBD1

CDR3 DNA: TGCGCCAGCAGACAAGAAAATGACACAGAAGCTTTCTTT
CDR3 protein: CASRQENDTEAFF
J gene: TRBJ1-1
clone size: -
V gene: TRBV4-1
D gene: -

CDR3 DNA: TGTGCCAGCAGCTCCGGACTAGCGCTCCCGGGGCAGTACTTC
CDR3 protein: CASSSGLALPGQYF
J gene: TRBJ2-5
clone size: once
V gene: TRBV5-8
D gene: TRBD2

CDR3 DNA: TGTGCCAGCAGCTCAACAGGAGATAACACCGGGGAGCTGTTTTTT
CDR3 protein: CASSSTGDNTGELFF
J gene: TRBJ2-2
clone size: -
V gene: TRBV7-8
D gene: -

CDR3 DNA: TGTGCCAGCAGCCCCCGTAGCGGGGAGCTGTTTTTT
CDR3 protein: CASSPRSGELFF
J gene: TRBJ2-2
clone size: -
V gene: TRBV4-2
D gene: -

CDR3 DNA: TGTGCCAGCTCACCTTTCCCCCGGAGGGACAGGGAAGAGACCCAGTACTTC
CDR3 protein: CASSPFPRRDREETQYF
J gene: TRBJ2-5
clone size: -
V gene: TRBV18
D gene: TRBD1

CDR3 DNA: TGTGCCAGCAGCTTAGCAATAGCGGGAAAAGGGTACAATGAGCAGTTCTTC
CDR3 protein: CASSLAIAGKGYNEQFF
J gene: TRBJ2-1
clone size: many
V gene: TRBV7-9
D gene: TRBD2

CDR3 DNA: TGCGCCAGCAGCTTGTCGGACTTTAACTATGGCTACACCTTC
CDR3 protein: CASSLSDFNYGYTF
J gene: TRBJ1-2
clone size: few
V gene: TRBV5-1
D gene: -

CDR3 DNA: TGTGCCAGCAGCTTCGTCCCGGGACAGGGCCGGACTGAAGCTTTCTTT
CDR3 protein: CASSFVPGQGRTEAFF
J gene: TRBJ1-1
clone size: -
V gene: TRBV7-9
D gene: TRBD1

CDR3 DNA: TGCAGTGCTAGTCCCGGGGATGAGCAGTTCTTC
CDR3 protein: CSASPGDEQFF
J gene: TRBJ2-1
clone size: few
V gene: TRBV20-1
D gene: -

CDR3 DNA: TGTGCCAGCAGTCTGAAGGGAGCGGTGATGTACGGCTACACCTTC
CDR3 protein: CASSLKGAVMYGYTF
J gene: TRBJ1-2
clone size: once
V gene: TRBV28
D gene: -

CDR3 DNA: TGTGCCACCAGCAGAGAGCGGGAGGTCTCCTACGAGCAGTACTTC
CDR3 protein: CATSREREVSYEQYF
J gene: TRBJ2-7
clone size: -
V gene: TRBV15
D gene: TRBD2

CDR3 DNA: TGTGCCAGCAGCTTGGGGACAGGGTTAGTCCGGACTGAAGCTTTCTTT
CDR3 protein: CASSLGTGLVRTEAFF
J gene: TRBJ1-1
clone size: -
V gene: TRBV7-9
D gene: TRBD1

CDR3 DNA: TGTGCCACCAGCGTACCTAGGGGCAATGAGCAGTTCTTC
CDR3 protein: CATSVPRGNEQFF
J gene: TRBJ2-1
clone size: -
V gene: TRBV15
D gene: -

CDR3 DNA: TGTGCCAGCAGCTCCCCGCCGGGGGAGCAGTACTTC
CDR3 protein: CASSSPPGEQYF
J gene: TRBJ2-7
clone size: -
V gene: TRBV11-3
D gene: -

CDR3 DNA: TGTGCCAGCAGTACTTTAGCGGGAGTCGCCGGGGAGCTGTTTTTT
CDR3 protein: CASSTLAGVAGELFF
J gene: TRBJ2-2
clone size: once
V gene: TRBV27
D gene: TRBD2

CDR3 DNA: TGTGCTAGCAGCTTAGTCCTAGCGGGAGATTGGAATGAGCAGTTCTTC
CDR3 protein: CASSLVLAGDWNEQFF
J gene: TRBJ2-1
clone size: -
V gene: TRBV7-7
D gene: TRBD2

CDR3 DNA: TGTGCCTCGAAGGGGGAAGCGGATTCACCCCTCCACTTT
CDR3 protein: CASKGEADSPLHF
J gene: TRBJ1-6
clone size: -
V gene: TRBV30
D gene: -

CDR3 DNA: TGTGCCAGCAGCCAGAGTTGGACTGGGAACACCGGGGAGCTGTTTTTT
CDR3 protein: CASSQSWTGNTGELFF
J gene: TRBJ2-2
clone size: -
V gene: TRBV4-2
D gene: -

CDR3 DNA: TGTGCCAGCAGCGCGGGACAGGGGGATTATGAAAAACTGTTTTTT
CDR3 protein: CASSAGQGDYEKLFF
J gene: TRBJ1-4
clone size: -
V gene: TRBV9
D gene: TRBD1

CDR3 DNA: TGTGCCAGCAGCGGGGGGGCCCGGAGGGGACTGTTTTTT
CDR3 protein: CASSGGARRGLFF
J gene: TRBJ1-4
clone size: -
V gene: TRBV6-5
D gene: -

CDR3 DNA: TGTGCCAGCAGTGAAAGGGACAGGCTTTTGGCCAACGTCCTGACTTTC
CDR3 protein: CASSERDRLLANVLTF
J gene: TRBJ2-6
clone size: -
V gene: TRBV2
D gene: TRBD1